Listed below are T cell receptor beta chains from one sample, sequenced in a study of cytomegalovirus exposure and HLA in healthy donors. TCRdb's table, derived via immunoSEQ multiplex PCR, lists solely in-frame clones and lacks some. Here the sample spans 150,000 to 200,000 clones, approximately 86% being singletons. The sequenced sample was PBMCs. The receptor set was obtained from a man aged 25 to 40 in good health and CMV-seropositive. The CDR3 runs from the conserved cysteine through the conserved F or W. D genes are given only for firm matches. Clone size is shown for a subset of rows, as once, few, many or a class of expanded clone.

V: TRBV7-8
D: -
size: -
J: TRBJ1-2
DNA: TGTGCCAGCAGCTTAGAGAGGGAGGGAATCTATGGCTACACCTTC
CDR3: CASSLEREGIYGYTF

V: TRBV18
D: -
size: -
J: TRBJ1-1
DNA: TGTGCCAGCTCACCACCGGGCGCGCGGGGGAACACTGAAGCTTTCTTT
CDR3: CASSPPGARGNTEAFF

V: TRBV6-5
D: TRBD2
size: -
J: TRBJ2-3
DNA: TGTGCCAGCAGTTATGTTAGCGGGGACACAGATACGCAGTATTTT
CDR3: CASSYVSGDTDTQYF

V: TRBV27
D: -
size: -
J: TRBJ2-7
DNA: TGTGCCAGCAGTTTAAAGTTCGTAGCAGGAGGCCTATACGAGCAGTACTTC
CDR3: CASSLKFVAGGLYEQYF

V: TRBV7-9
D: -
size: -
J: TRBJ2-7
DNA: TGTGCCAGCAGCTTACCGTCCTACGAGCAGTACTTC
CDR3: CASSLPSYEQYF

V: TRBV6-5
D: TRBD1
size: -
J: TRBJ2-7
DNA: TGTGCCAGCAGCCTCCCGGGACAGGGTATTCACGAGCAGTACTTC
CDR3: CASSLPGQGIHEQYF

V: TRBV29-1
D: TRBD2
size: -
J: TRBJ2-1
DNA: TGCAGCTCGGGAGGGGGGAGTTCTAGGCAGTTCTTC
CDR3: CSSGGGSSRQFF

V: TRBV2
D: -
size: -
J: TRBJ2-5
DNA: TGTGCCAGCAGTACTAGGGTAGAGGGGAGGACGGAGACCCAGTACTTC
CDR3: CASSTRVEGRTETQYF

V: TRBV7-2
D: TRBD1
size: once
J: TRBJ2-7
DNA: TGTGCCAGCAGCTTGCTCCATGTGACAGGGTACGTTTACGAGCAGTACTTC
CDR3: CASSLLHVTGYVYEQYF

V: TRBV7-6
D: -
size: few
J: TRBJ2-2
DNA: TGTGCCAGCAGCACGGGGGTCGGGGAGCTGTTTTTT
CDR3: CASSTGVGELFF

V: TRBV11-2
D: TRBD1
size: -
J: TRBJ2-6
DNA: TGTGCCAGCAGCCTCACCCGGGACAGATACTACTCTGGGGCCAACGTCCTGACTTTC
CDR3: CASSLTRDRYYSGANVLTF

V: TRBV27
D: -
size: -
J: TRBJ2-1
DNA: TGTGCCAGCAGCCGAGCCTACAATGAGCAGTTCTTC
CDR3: CASSRAYNEQFF

V: TRBV6-5
D: TRBD1
size: -
J: TRBJ1-5
DNA: TGTGCCAGCAGTCCCCGGGACAGCCATCAGCCCCAGCATTTT
CDR3: CASSPRDSHQPQHF

V: TRBV11-2
D: -
size: -
J: TRBJ2-7
DNA: TGTGCCAGCAGCTTAGCCCCACGGGACAAAGGGCGCGAGCAGTACTTC
CDR3: CASSLAPRDKGREQYF

V: TRBV15
D: -
size: few
J: TRBJ2-7
DNA: TGTGCCACCAGCAAAGGCGGAGTCTACGAGCAGTACTTC
CDR3: CATSKGGVYEQYF

V: TRBV5-1
D: -
size: -
J: TRBJ1-6
DNA: TGCGCCAGCAGCTTGCGACAGAGTTATAATTCACCCCTCCACTTT
CDR3: CASSLRQSYNSPLHF

V: TRBV7-9
D: -
size: -
J: TRBJ2-1
DNA: TGTGCCAGCAGCTTATCTTACAATGAGCAGTTCTTC
CDR3: CASSLSYNEQFF

V: TRBV2
D: -
size: -
J: TRBJ2-7
DNA: TGTGCCAGCAGTGAAGCGCCAGGGTGGTACGAGCAGTACTTC
CDR3: CASSEAPGWYEQYF

V: TRBV9
D: TRBD1
size: -
J: TRBJ1-1
DNA: TGTGCCAGCAGCGTACCTAGGACAGGGGACCCGAACACTGAAGCTTTCTTT
CDR3: CASSVPRTGDPNTEAFF

V: TRBV6-6
D: -
size: -
J: TRBJ2-3
DNA: TGTGCCAGCAGACGGGGGAGCGGCTTCACAGATACGCAGTATTTT
CDR3: CASRRGSGFTDTQYF

V: TRBV11-1
D: -
size: once
J: TRBJ1-4
DNA: TGTGCCAGCAGCTTAGCGCGGGGGAATGAAAAACTGTTTTTT
CDR3: CASSLARGNEKLFF

V: TRBV7-3
D: -
size: -
J: TRBJ1-2
DNA: TGTGCCAGCAGCTTAAATCTTAACTATGGCTACACCTTC
CDR3: CASSLNLNYGYTF